This T cell receptor (beta chain) was captured by sequencing in a study of identical twins. Study-wide results and limits: Beta out-of-frame sequences displayed a weaker excess of sharing between twins. Cord blood beta clonotypes that were abundant carried fewer insertions, and memory repertoires showed no such trend.

The CDR3 has 14 residues. Germline CDR1 reads SEHNR; CDR2 reads FQNEAQ (reference sequence). Deletions cut 5 bases from V and 9 bases from J, with 17 bases between. Healthy Caucasian individuals made up all the donors. Turning to this clonotype: Its cognate antigen is unknown.

One entry per CDR3 protein results from TCRdb running MiXCR on the 5' RACE reads. The sample holds nearly 900,000 distinct CDR3 sequences, about 12% seen once. Another study also made use of these data, one on yellow fever vaccine responses in identical twins. That source adds: Vaccine T cell responses of twins reportedly seemed partly convergent and partly personalized.

This chain joins TRBV7-9 and TRBJ2-1; D is perhaps TRBD1 or TRBD2 (5 bases each). This sequence was found in a woman aged 18-30 years in good health. Sequencing used PBMCs. DNA of the CDR3: TGTGCCAGCAGCCCGGGGCAGGAGATCGGTGAGCAGTTCTTC. Its translation is CASSPGQEIGEQFF.